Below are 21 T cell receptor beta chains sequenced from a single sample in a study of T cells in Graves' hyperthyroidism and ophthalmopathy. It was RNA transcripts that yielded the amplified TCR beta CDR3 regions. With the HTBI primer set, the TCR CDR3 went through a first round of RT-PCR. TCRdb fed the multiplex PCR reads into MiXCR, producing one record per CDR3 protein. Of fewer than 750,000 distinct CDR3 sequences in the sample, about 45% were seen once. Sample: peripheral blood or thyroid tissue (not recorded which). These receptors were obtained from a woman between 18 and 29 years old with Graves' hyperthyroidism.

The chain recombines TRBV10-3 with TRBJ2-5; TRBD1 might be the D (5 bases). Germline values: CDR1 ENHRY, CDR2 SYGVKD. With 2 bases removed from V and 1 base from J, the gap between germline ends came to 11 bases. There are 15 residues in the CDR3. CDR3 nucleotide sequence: TGTGCCATCAGTGAGGAGGCTCAGGGCCAAGAGACCCAGTACTTC. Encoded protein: CAISEEAQGQETQYF.

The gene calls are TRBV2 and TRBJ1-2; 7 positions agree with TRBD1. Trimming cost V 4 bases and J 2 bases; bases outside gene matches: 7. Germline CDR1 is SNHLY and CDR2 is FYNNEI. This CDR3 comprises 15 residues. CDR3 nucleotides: TGTGCCAGCAGTGGAGGACAGGTTCTCAACTATGGCTACACCTTC. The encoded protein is CASSGGQVLNYGYTF.

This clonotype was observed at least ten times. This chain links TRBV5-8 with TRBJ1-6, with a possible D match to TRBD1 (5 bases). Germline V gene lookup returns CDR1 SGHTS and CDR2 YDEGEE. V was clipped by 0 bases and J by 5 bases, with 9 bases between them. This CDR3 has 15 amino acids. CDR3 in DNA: TGTGCCAGCAGCTTGGTCGCGGGGGATAATTCACCCCTCCACTTT. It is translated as CASSLVAGDNSPLHF. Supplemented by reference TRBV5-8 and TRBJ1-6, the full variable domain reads EAGVTQSPTHLIKTRGQQATLRCSPISGHTSVYWYQQALGLGLQFLLWYDEGEERNRGNFPPRFSGRQFPNYSSELNVNALELEDSALYLCASSLVAGDNSPLHFGNGTRLTVT.

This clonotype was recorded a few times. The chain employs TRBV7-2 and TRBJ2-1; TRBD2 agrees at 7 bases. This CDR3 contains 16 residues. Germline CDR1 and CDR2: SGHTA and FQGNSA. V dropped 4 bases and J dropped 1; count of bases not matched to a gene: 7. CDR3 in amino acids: CASSSKSGDSYNEQFF. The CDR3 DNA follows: TGTGCCAGCAGCTCAAAGAGCGGGGATTCCTACAATGAGCAGTTCTTC. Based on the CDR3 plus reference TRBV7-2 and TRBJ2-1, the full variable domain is GAGVSQSPSNKVTEKGKDVELRCDPISGHTALYWYRQSLGQGLEFLIYFQGNSAPDKSGLPSDRFSAERTGGSVSTLTIQRTQQEDSAVYLCASSSKSGDSYNEQFFGPGTRLTVL.

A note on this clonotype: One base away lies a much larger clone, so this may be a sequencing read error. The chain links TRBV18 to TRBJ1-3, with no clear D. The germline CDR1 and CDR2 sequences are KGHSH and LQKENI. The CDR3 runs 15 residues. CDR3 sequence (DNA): TGTACCAGCTCACCATGGAGGCAGTCTGGAAACACCATATATTTT. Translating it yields CTSSPWRQSGNTIYF.

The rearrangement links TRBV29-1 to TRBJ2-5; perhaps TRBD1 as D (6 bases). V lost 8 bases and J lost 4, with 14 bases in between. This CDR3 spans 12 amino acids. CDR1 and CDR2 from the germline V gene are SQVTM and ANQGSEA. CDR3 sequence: CSLGRGRETQYF. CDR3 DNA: TGCAGCTTAGGCAGGGGCCGAGAGACCCAGTACTTC.

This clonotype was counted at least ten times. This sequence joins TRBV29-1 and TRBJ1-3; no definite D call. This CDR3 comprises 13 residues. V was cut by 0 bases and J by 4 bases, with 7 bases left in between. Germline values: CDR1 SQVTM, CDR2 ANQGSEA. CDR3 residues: CSVEDRYGNTIYF. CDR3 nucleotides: TGCAGCGTTGAAGATAGATACGGAAACACCATATATTTT.

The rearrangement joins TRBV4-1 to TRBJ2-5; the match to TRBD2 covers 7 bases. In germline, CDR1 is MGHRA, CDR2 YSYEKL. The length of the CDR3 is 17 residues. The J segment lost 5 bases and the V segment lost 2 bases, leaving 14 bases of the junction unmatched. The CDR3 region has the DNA TGCGCCAGCAGCCAACCTATACGGGGGGATCTTCAGGAGACCCAGTACTTC. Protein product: CASSQPIRGDLQETQYF.

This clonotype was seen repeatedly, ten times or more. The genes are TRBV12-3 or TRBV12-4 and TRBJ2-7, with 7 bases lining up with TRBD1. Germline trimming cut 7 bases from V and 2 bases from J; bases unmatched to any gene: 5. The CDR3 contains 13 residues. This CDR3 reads CASTSTGTYEQYF. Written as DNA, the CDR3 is TGTGCCAGCACCTCGACAGGGACCTACGAGCAGTACTTC.

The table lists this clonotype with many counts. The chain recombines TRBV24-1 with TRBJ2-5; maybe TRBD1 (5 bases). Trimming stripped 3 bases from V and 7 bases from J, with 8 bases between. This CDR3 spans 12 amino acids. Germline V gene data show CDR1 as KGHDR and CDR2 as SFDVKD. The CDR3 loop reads CATSDNDRTQYF. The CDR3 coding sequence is TGTGCCACCAGTGATAATGACAGGACCCAGTACTTC.

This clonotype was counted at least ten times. CDR3 coding DNA: TGTGCCAGCAGTGATTGGAAGGGGTACGAGCAGTACTTC. Protein product: CASSDWKGYEQYF. This sequence joins TRBV25-1 and TRBJ2-7, with D possibly matching TRBD1 (5 bases). V was shortened by 3 bases and J by 4 bases, with 10 bases between the two germline ends. The CDR3 has 13 residues. CDR1 is MGHDK and CDR2 is SYGVNS in the germline V gene.

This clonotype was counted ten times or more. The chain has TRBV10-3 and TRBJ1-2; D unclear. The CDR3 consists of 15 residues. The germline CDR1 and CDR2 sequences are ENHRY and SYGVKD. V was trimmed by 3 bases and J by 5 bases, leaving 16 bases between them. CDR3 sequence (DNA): TGTGCCATCAGTGAAGTGGTCGGGCTTGAGTATGGCTACACCTTC. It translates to CAISEVVGLEYGYTF.

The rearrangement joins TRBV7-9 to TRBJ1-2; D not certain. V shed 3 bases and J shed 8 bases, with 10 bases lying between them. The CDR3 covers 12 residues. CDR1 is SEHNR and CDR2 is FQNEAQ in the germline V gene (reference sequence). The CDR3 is CASSFGPEGYTF. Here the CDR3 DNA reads TGTGCCAGCAGCTTCGGTCCCGAGGGCTACACCTTC.

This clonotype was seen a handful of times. The CDR3 is CASSLEGQQNYEQYF. DNA of the CDR3: TGTGCCAGCAGTTTAGAGGGACAGCAAAACTACGAGCAGTACTTC. V is TRBV12-3 or TRBV12-4 and J is TRBJ2-7, with 7 bases matching TRBD1. The CDR3 covers 15 residues. The trim removed 1 base at V and 3 bases at J, leaving 6 bases unmatched.

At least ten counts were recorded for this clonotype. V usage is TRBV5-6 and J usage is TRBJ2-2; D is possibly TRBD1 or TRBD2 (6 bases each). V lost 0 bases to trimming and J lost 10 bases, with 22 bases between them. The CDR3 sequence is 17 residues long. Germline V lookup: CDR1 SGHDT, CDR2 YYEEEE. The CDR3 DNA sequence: TGTGCCAGCAGCTTGGATCGAGGCCGGAGGGGACAAGAGGAGCTGTTTTTT. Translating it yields CASSLDRGRRGQEELFF.

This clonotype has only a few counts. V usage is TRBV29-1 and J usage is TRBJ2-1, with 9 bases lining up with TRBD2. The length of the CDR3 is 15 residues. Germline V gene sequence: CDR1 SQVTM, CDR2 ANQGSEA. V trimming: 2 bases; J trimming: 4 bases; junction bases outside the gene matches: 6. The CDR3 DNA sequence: TGCAGCGTTGAATCCCGGACTAGCGCGTACAATGAGCAGTTCTTC. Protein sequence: CSVESRTSAYNEQFF.

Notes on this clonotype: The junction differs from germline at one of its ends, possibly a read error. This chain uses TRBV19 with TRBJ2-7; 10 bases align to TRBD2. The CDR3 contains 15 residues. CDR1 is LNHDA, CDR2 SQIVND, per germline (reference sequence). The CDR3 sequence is CASSTRTSGTYEQCF. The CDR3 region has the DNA TGTGCCAGTAGTACTAGGACTAGCGGTACCTACGAGCAGTGCTTC. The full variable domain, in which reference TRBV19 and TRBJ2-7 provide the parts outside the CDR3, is DGGITQSPKYLFRKEGQNVTLSCEQNLNHDAMYWYRQDPGQGLRLIYYSQIVNDFQKGDIAEGYSVSREKKESFPLTVTSAQKNPTAFYLCASSTRTSGTYEQCFGPGTRLTVT.

CDR3 in DNA: TGTGCCAGCAGCTTAGGGGCAGGACAGCGGGGGACCCAGTACTTC. Its translation is CASSLGAGQRGTQYF. This chain connects TRBV11-3 to TRBJ2-5; D might be TRBD2 (7 bases). The V end was cut by 1 base, the J end by 7 bases, with 16 bases between. Germline values: CDR1 SGHNT, CDR2 YENEEA. The CDR3 contains 15 residues.

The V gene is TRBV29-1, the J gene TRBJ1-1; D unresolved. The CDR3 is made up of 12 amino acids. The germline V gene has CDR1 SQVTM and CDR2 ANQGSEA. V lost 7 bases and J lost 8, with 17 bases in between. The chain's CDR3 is CSAKEVRTEAFF. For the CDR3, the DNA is TGCAGCGCCAAAGAGGTAAGGACCGAAGCTTTCTTT. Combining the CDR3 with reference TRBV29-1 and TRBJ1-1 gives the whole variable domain SAVISQKPSRDICQRGTSLTIQCQVDSQVTMMFWYRQQPGQSLTLIATANQGSEATYESGFVIDKFPISRPNLTFSTLTVSNMSPEDSSIYLCSAKEVRTEAFFGQGTRLTVV.

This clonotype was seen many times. CDR3 DNA: TGCAGTGCTAACAGGGACGCACCCTACGAGCAGTACTTC. This codes for CSANRDAPYEQYF. The V gene is TRBV20-1, the J gene TRBJ2-7; D possibly corresponds to TRBD1 (6 bases). The CDR3 spans 13 residues. V was shortened by 4 bases and J by 2 bases, with 12 bases between the two germline ends. Germline values: CDR1 DFQATT, CDR2 SNEGSKA (reference sequence).

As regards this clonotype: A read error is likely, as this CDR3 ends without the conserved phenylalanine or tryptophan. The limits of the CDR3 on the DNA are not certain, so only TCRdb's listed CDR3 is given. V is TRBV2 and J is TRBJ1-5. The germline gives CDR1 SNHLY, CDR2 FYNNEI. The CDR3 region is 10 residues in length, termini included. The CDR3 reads CASSLGLVTL.